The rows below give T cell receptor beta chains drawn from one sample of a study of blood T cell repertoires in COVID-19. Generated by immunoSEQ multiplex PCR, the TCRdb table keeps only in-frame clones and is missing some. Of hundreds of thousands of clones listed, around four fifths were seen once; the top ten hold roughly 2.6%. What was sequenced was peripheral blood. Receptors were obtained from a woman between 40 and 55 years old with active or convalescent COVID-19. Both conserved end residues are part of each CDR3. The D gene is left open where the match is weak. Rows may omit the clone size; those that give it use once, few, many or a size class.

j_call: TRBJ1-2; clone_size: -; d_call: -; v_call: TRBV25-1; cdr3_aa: CASSGTTRDGYTF; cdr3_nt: TGTGCCAGCAGTGGAACCACTAGGGATGGCTACACCTTC
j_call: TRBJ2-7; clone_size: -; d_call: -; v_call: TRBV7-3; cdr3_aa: CASSPGTLLSEQYF; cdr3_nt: TGTGCCAGCAGCCCCGGGACTTTGCTTAGTGAGCAGTACTTC
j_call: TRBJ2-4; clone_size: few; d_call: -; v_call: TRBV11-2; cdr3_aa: CASSLDPGNIQYF; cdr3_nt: TGTGCCAGCAGCTTAGATCCGGGAAACATTCAGTACTTC
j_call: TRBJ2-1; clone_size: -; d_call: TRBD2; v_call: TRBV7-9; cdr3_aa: CASSLSRAGGYNEQFF; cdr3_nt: TGTGCCAGCAGCTTATCTCGAGCGGGGGGGTACAATGAGCAGTTCTTC
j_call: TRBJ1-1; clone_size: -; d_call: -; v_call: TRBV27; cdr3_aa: CASSLFLNTEAFF; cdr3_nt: TGTGCCAGCAGTTTATTTCTTAACACTGAAGCTTTCTTT
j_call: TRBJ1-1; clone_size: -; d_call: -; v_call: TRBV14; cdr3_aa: CASSQVGYEAFF; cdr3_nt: TGTGCCAGCAGCCAAGTCGGTTATGAAGCTTTCTTT
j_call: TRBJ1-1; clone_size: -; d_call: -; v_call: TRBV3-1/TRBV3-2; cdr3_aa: CASSQDYGQGTIDTEAFF; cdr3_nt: TGTGCCAGCAGCCAAGATTACGGTCAGGGGACGATTGACACTGAAGCTTTCTTT
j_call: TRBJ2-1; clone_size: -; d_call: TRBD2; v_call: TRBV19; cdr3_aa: CASSSAGDFYNEQFF; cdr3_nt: TGTGCCAGTAGTTCCGCGGGGGACTTTTACAATGAGCAGTTCTTC
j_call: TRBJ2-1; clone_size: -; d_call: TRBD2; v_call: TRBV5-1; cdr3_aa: CASSLGTSRNYNEQFF; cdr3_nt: TGCGCCAGCAGCTTGGGGACTAGCAGAAACTACAATGAGCAGTTCTTC
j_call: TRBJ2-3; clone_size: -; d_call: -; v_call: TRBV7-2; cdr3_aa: CASSKLATGLSSTDTQYF; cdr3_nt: TGTGCCAGCAGCAAGCTAGCGACTGGTCTGTCTAGCACAGATACGCAGTATTTT
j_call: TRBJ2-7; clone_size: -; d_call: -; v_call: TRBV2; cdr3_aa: CASNYPGHISYEQYF; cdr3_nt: TGTGCCAGCAATTACCCGGGACACATCTCCTACGAGCAGTACTTC
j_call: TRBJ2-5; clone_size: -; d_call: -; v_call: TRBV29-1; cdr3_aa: CSVDRADETQYF; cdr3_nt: TGCAGCGTTGACAGGGCCGATGAGACCCAGTACTTC
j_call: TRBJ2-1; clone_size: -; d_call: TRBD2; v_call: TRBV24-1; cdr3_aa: CATSDSSGAGAGTASYNEQFF; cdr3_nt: TGTGCCACCAGTGATTCCAGTGGAGCGGGGGCCGGAACCGCCTCCTACAATGAGCAGTTCTTC
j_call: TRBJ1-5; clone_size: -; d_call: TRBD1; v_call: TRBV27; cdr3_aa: CASSPTGTVGNQPQHF; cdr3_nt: TGTGCCAGCAGTCCCACCGGGACAGTGGGCAATCAGCCCCAGCATTTT
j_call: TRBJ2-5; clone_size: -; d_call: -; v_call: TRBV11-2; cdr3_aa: CASSLVLGSQETQYF; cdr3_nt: TGTGCCAGCAGCTTAGTGCTCGGTAGCCAAGAGACCCAGTACTTC
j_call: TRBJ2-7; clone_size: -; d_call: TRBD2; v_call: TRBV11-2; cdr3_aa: CASSRETSGGYEQYF; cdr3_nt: TGTGCCAGCAGCCGAGAGACTAGCGGGGGATACGAGCAGTACTTC
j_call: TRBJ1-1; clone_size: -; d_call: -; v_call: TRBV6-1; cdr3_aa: CASSEAPTRQNTEAFF; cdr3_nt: TGTGCCAGCAGTGAAGCTCCCACCAGGCAGAACACTGAAGCTTTCTTT
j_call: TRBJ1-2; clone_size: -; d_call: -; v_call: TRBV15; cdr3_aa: CATSRDLGEDYGYTF; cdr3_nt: TGTGCCACCAGCAGAGATTTGGGAGAGGACTATGGCTACACCTTC
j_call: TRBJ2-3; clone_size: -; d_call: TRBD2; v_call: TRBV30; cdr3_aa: CAWSPGLAPDTQYF; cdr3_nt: TGTGCCTGGAGCCCGGGACTAGCGCCAGATACGCAGTATTTT
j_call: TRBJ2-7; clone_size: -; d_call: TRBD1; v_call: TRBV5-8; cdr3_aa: CASSFSDRDEQYF; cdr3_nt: TGTGCCAGCAGCTTCTCAGACAGGGACGAGCAGTACTTC
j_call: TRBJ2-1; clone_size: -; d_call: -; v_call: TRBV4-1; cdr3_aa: CASSQTTGSSYNEQFF; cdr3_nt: TGCGCCAGCAGCCAAACGACAGGAAGCTCCTACAATGAGCAGTTCTTC
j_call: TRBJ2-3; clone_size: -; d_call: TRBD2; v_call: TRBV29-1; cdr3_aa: CSVRASGNTDTQYF; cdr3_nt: TGCAGCGTTCGGGCTAGCGGCAACACAGATACGCAGTATTTT
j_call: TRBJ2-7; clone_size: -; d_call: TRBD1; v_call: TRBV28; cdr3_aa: CASSEQGPHLEEQYF; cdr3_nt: TGTGCCAGCAGTGAACAGGGGCCCCACTTAGAGGAGCAGTACTTC
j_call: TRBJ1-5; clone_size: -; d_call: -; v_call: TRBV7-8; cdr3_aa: CASSLDRVGRERNQPQHF; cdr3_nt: TGTGCCAGCAGCTTAGACCGGGTGGGGAGGGAGAGGAATCAGCCCCAGCATTTT
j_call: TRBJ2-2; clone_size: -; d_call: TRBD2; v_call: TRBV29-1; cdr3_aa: CSVESSGRGELFF; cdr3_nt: TGCAGCGTTGAATCCAGCGGGAGGGGGGAGCTGTTTTTT
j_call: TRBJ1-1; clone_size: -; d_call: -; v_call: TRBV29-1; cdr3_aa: CSAVLRYLPNTEAFF; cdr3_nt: TGCAGCGCCGTTCTCAGGTACCTCCCGAACACTGAAGCTTTCTTT
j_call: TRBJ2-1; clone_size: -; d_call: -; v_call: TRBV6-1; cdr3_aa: CASSEDRGILEQFF; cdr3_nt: TGTGCCAGCAGTGAAGACCGGGGAATATTGGAACAGTTCTTC
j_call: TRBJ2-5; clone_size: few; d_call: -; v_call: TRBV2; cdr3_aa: CASSEMAGAYQETQYF; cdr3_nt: TGTGCCAGCAGTGAAATGGCAGGGGCGTACCAAGAGACCCAGTACTTC